The clone carrying this TCR beta chain has only one observation. The data derive from a study of CD8 T cells in Susac syndrome. Random hexamers were used to reverse transcribe the RNA input (about 0.5 to 1 ug). MiXCR, applied by TCRdb to the immunoSEQ multiplex PCR reads, yields one record per CDR3 protein. This sample yields some 65,000 distinct CDR3 sequences, of which around 96% are seen a single time; roughly 0.55% belongs to the top ten. Sequencing of TCR beta was carried out in blood CD8+ and CD4+ T cells. The CD8+ and CD4+ T cells were isolated magnetically using a negative isolation approach, whereas the TEMRA cells were enriched by FACS. Germline loops: CDR1 MNHEY, CDR2 SVGEGT. The CDR3 contains 18 residues. Trimming took off 0 bases at V and 4 bases at J, with 19 bases between the two ends.

This clonotype originated in a human donor with multiple sclerosis. Sequences were obtained from CD8+ T cells from PBMCs. The chain combines TRBV6-2 or TRBV6-3 with TRBJ2-1; tentatively, D is TRBD1 (6 bases). CDR3: CASSYSTNSWGPYNEQFF. The CDR3 DNA reads TGTGCCAGCAGTTACTCTACAAATTCATGGGGGCCGTACAATGAGCAGTTCTTC.